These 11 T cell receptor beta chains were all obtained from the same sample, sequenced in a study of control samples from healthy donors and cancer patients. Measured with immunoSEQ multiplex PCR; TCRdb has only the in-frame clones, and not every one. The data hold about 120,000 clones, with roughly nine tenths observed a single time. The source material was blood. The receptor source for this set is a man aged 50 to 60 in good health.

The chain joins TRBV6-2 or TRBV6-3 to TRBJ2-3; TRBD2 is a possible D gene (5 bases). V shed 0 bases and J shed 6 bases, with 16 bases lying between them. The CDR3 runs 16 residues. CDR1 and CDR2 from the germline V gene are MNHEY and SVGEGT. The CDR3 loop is CASSYSRVYEADTQYF. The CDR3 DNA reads TGTGCCAGCAGTTACTCGAGGGTTTACGAAGCCGATACGCAGTATTTT.

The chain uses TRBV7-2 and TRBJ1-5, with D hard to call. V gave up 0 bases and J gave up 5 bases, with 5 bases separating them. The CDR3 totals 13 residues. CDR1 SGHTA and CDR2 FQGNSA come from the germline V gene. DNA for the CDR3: TGTGCCAGCAGCTTAGCTCCGTATCAGCCCCAGCATTTT. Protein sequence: CASSLAPYQPQHF.

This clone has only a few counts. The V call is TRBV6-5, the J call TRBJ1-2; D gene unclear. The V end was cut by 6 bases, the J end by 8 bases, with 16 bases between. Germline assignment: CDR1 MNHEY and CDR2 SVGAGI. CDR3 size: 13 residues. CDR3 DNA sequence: TGTGCCAGCAGGATTCTAGGGTCCCAAGGCTACACCTTC. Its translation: CASRILGSQGYTF.

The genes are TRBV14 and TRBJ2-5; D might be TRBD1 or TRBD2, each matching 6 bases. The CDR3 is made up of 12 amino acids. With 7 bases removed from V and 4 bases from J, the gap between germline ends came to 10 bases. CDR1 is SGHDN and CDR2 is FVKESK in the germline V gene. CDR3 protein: CASNKGGETQYF. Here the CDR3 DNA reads TGTGCCAGCAACAAGGGGGGAGAGACCCAGTACTTC.

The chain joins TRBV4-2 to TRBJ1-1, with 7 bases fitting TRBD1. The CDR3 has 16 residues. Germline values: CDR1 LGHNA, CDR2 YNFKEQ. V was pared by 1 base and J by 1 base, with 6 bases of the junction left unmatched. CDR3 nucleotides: TGTGCCAGCAGCCAAGCACTAGGGACAGAGAACACTGAAGCTTTCTTT. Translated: CASSQALGTENTEAFF.

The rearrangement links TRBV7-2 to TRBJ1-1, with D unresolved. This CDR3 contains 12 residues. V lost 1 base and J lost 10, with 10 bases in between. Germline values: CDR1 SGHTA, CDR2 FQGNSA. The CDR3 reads CASSLGGNGAFF. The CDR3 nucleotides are TGTGCCAGCAGCTTAGGAGGAAACGGAGCTTTCTTT.

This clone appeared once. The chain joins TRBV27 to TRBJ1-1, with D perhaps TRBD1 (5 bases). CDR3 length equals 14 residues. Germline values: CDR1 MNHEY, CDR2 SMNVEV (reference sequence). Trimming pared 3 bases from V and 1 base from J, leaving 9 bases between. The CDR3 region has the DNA TGTGCCAGCAGTTTGGGACCCGCGAACACTGAAGCTTTCTTT. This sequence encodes CASSLGPANTEAFF.

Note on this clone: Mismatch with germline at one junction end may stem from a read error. CDR3 DNA sequence: TGTGCCAGCAGTGACTCAGACAGGGGGCGTAAAGGCTACACCTTC. It translates to CASSDSDRGRKGYTF. The V and J genes are TRBV6-5 and TRBJ1-2, with 10 positions matching TRBD1. In germline, CDR1 is MNHEY, CDR2 SVGAGI. The CDR3 length is 15 residues.

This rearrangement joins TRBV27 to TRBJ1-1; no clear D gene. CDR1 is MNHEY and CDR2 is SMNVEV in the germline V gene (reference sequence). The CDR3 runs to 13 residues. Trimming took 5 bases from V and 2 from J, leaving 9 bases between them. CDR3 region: CASSPSGNTEAFF. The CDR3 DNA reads TGTGCCAGCAGTCCGTCTGGTAACACTGAAGCTTTCTTT.

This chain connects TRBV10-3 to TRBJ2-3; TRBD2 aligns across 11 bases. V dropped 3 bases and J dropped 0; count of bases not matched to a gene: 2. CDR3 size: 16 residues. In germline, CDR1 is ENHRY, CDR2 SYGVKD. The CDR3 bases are TGTGCCATCAGTGATTCTAGCGGGGGGAGCACAGATACGCAGTATTTT. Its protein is CAISDSSGGSTDTQYF.

CDR3 loop: CAWSVRTGELFF. CDR3 nucleotides: TGTGCCTGGAGTGTACGCACCGGGGAGCTGTTTTTT. The rearrangement joins TRBV30 to TRBJ2-2; D not certain. Germline CDR1 and CDR2: GTSNPN and SVGIG (reference sequence). V lost 0 bases to trimming and J lost 4 bases, with 3 bases between them. The CDR3 runs to 12 residues.